This entry lists 21 T cell receptor beta chains sequenced from one sample in a study of cytomegalovirus exposure and HLA in healthy donors. Primers: 60 Vbeta forward and 13 Jbeta reverse. Data came from immunoSEQ multiplex PCR; TCRdb stores just in-frame clones and leaves some out. The sample has roughly 100,000 clones. The source material was PBMCs. Source of these receptors: a woman aged 25 to 39 in good health and CMV-seronegative.

This rearrangement joins TRBV28 to TRBJ2-6, with 7 nucleotides matching TRBD1. J was trimmed by 4 bases and V by 2 bases; bases with no gene match: 8. CDR3 length: 17 residues. The germline V gene has CDR1 MDHEN and CDR2 SYDVKM. CDR3 amino acids: CASSLTLGGAGANVLTF. The DNA of the CDR3 is TGTGCCAGCAGTTTAACGCTAGGGGGCGCGGGGGCCAACGTCCTGACTTTC.

This sequence joins TRBV29-1 and TRBJ2-6; D is uncertain. This CDR3 has 14 residues. V lost 7 bases to trimming and J lost 0 bases, with 10 bases between them. The germline V gene encodes CDR1 SQVTM and CDR2 ANQGSEA. The CDR3 here is CSAKVSSGANVLTF. CDR3 DNA sequence: TGCAGCGCAAAAGTCAGCTCTGGGGCCAACGTCCTGACTTTC.

The chain links TRBV9 to TRBJ2-1; the match to TRBD2 covers 11 bases. CDR1 and CDR2 (germline): SGDLS, YYNGEE. The CDR3 is 18 amino acids. V was clipped by 4 bases and J by 7 bases; unmatched bases: 16. DNA for the CDR3: TGTGCCAGCAGCCCCGCACGACCTCTAGCGGGAGGCAGGAATGAGCAGTTCTTC. This gives the protein CASSPARPLAGGRNEQFF.

As concerns this clone: Mismatch with germline at one junction end may stem from a read error. This rearrangement joins TRBV7-2 to TRBJ2-7, with 11 bases fitting TRBD2. The length of the CDR3 is 13 residues. Germline lookup yields CDR1 SGHTA and CDR2 FQGNSA. CDR3 nucleotides: TGTGCCAGCAGCTTATTAGCGGGAGGGCCAAAAGGCTTC. Translation gives CASSLLAGGPKGF.

This chain links TRBV6-1 with TRBJ1-5, with D possibly being TRBD1 (6 bases). The germline CDR1 and CDR2 sequences are MNHNS and SASEGT. Trimming pared 0 bases from V and 6 bases from J, leaving 9 bases between. This CDR3 is built from 14 residues. CDR3 bases: TGTGCCAGCAGTGAAGCCCCCAGGGGTCAGCCCCAGCATTTT. Protein product: CASSEAPRGQPQHF.

The rearrangement uses TRBV19 and TRBJ1-4, with TRBD1 as a possible D gene (5 bases). Germline V gene sequence: CDR1 LNHDA, CDR2 SQIVND (reference sequence). This CDR3 spans 16 amino acids. Trimming pared 6 bases from V and 3 bases from J, leaving 17 bases between. The chain's CDR3 is CASSRTGGAANEKLFF. CDR3 DNA: TGTGCCAGTAGCCGGACCGGCGGGGCGGCTAATGAAAAACTGTTTTTT.

The V and J genes are TRBV5-1 and TRBJ2-1; D unclear. This CDR3 is 13 amino acids long. V lost 0 bases and J lost 8, with 9 bases in between. Germline V gene sequence: CDR1 SGHRS, CDR2 YFSETQ. DNA for the CDR3: TGCGCCAGCAGCTTGGTAGGCGCGGATGAGCAGTTCTTC. Translation: CASSLVGADEQFF.

V usage is TRBV28 and J usage is TRBJ2-1, with 14 bases aligning to TRBD2. Germline V gene sequence: CDR1 MDHEN, CDR2 SYDVKM. J was trimmed by 3 bases and V by 9 bases; bases with no gene match: 7. This CDR3 region has 16 residues. CDR3 nucleotide sequence: TGTGCCAGTTTGGGACTAGCGGGAGAATTCTACAATGAGCAGTTCTTC. Its translation is CASLGLAGEFYNEQFF.

The chain uses TRBV7-2 and TRBJ2-1; D possibly corresponds to TRBD2 (6 bases). This CDR3 region has 14 residues. Trimming took off 3 bases at V and 9 bases at J, with 15 bases between the two ends. Per the germline V gene, CDR1 is SGHTA and CDR2 is FQGNSA. The CDR3 nucleotides read TGTGCCAGCAGCTTTGACGGGAGTATGATTGAGCAGTTCTTC. Its protein product is CASSFDGSMIEQFF.

The chain joins TRBV5-1 to TRBJ2-5, with D perhaps matching TRBD2 (5 bases). V gave up 4 bases and J gave up 11 bases, with 18 bases separating them. The CDR3 is 13 amino acids. Germline V CDR1 and CDR2: SGHRS, YFSETQ. This chain's CDR3 is CASSPDGNGEQYF. The DNA of the CDR3 is TGCGCCAGCAGCCCAGACGGGAATGGGGAGCAGTACTTC. The full variable domain, with the rest looked up from reference TRBV5-1 and TRBJ2-5, is KAGVTQTPRYLIKTRGQQVTLSCSPISGHRSVSWYQQTPGQGLQFLFEYFSETQRNKGNFPGRFSGRQFSNSRSEMNVSTLELGDSALYLCASSPDGNGEQYFGPGTRLLVL.

V gene TRBV5-6 combines with J gene TRBJ2-4; D is possibly TRBD1 (5 bases). The germline gives CDR1 SGHDT, CDR2 YYEEEE. This CDR3 is 12 amino acids long. V lost 2 bases, J lost 10 bases, and 10 bases lay in between. The CDR3 loop reads CASSLWTNIQYF. The DNA of the CDR3 is TGTGCCAGCAGCTTATGGACAAATATTCAGTACTTC.

The CDR3 loop is CASSNQGARETQYF. DNA for the CDR3: TGTGCCAGCAGCAACCAGGGGGCGCGGGAGACCCAGTACTTC. V and J are TRBV5-6 and TRBJ2-5, with TRBD1 identical over 8 bases. This CDR3 spans 14 amino acids. CDR1 and CDR2 (germline): SGHDT, YYEEEE. V lost 4 bases and J lost 5; bases outside the gene matches: 7.

The V call is TRBV5-4, the J call TRBJ1-3; TRBD1 matches at 7 bases. Per germline, CDR1 SGHNT and CDR2 YYREEE (reference sequence). The CDR3 is made up of 15 amino acids. The CDR3 sequence: CAGAQGVGSGNTIYF. DNA of the CDR3: TGTGCAGGAGCCCAGGGGGTAGGCTCTGGAAACACCATATATTTT.

This rearrangement joins TRBV28 to TRBJ1-1; D is ambiguous. Trimming left V 4 bases short and J 3 bases short, with 15 bases between. The CDR3 contains 15 residues. Looked up from germline, CDR1 is MDHEN and CDR2 is SYDVKM. The CDR3 nucleotides are TGTGCCAGCAGTTCACCGGGAACCTCGGACACTGAAGCTTTCTTT. This sequence encodes CASSSPGTSDTEAFF.

This sequence joins TRBV12-5 and TRBJ1-5, with TRBD1 matching 9 bases. CDR1 and CDR2 (germline): LGHNT, FRNRAP. The CDR3 spans 17 residues. V gave up 0 bases and J gave up 6 bases; unmatched junction bases: 9. CDR3 sequence: CASGLVNNRGLGQPQHF. DNA for the CDR3: TGTGCTAGTGGTTTGGTAAATAACAGGGGGCTGGGTCAGCCCCAGCATTTT.

The V gene is TRBV19, the J gene TRBJ2-3; no firm D call. The CDR3 runs to 14 residues. The V end lost 3 bases, the J end lost 0 bases, and 7 bases lay between the germline ends. Germline V gene lookup returns CDR1 LNHDA and CDR2 SQIVND (reference sequence). The CDR3 DNA reads as TGTGCCAGTAGTATTGCAGTTAGCACAGATACGCAGTATTTT. Amino acids: CASSIAVSTDTQYF.

The CDR3 region is CASSVSGRGNTDTQYF. In nucleotides, the CDR3 is TGTGCCAGCAGTGTGAGCGGGAGAGGAAACACAGATACGCAGTATTTT. The genes are TRBV28 and TRBJ2-3, with TRBD2 matching 8 bases. Germline lookup yields CDR1 MDHEN and CDR2 SYDVKM. The V and J ends lost 5 bases and 2 bases, in that order; junction bases with no gene match: 9. The CDR3 is made up of 16 amino acids.

The V and J genes are TRBV19 and TRBJ1-1; the D gene is possibly TRBD1 (5 bases). From germline, CDR1 is LNHDA and CDR2 SQIVND (reference sequence). The CDR3 sequence is 15 residues long. Trimming took off 0 bases at V and 3 bases at J, with 11 bases between the two ends. CDR3 protein: CASSIDPQGDTEAFF. The DNA of the CDR3 is TGTGCCAGTAGTATAGATCCCCAGGGTGACACTGAAGCTTTCTTT.

The genes are TRBV30 and TRBJ2-7; D unresolved. V lost 1 base, J lost 5 bases, and 18 bases lay in between. Germline assignment: CDR1 GTSNPN and CDR2 SVGIG (reference sequence). This CDR3 contains 15 residues. The DNA for the CDR3 is TGTGCCTGGAGTGAAGCTGACTTGGCCGGTCACGAGCAGTACTTC. Amino acid sequence: CAWSEADLAGHEQYF.

This chain uses TRBV2 with TRBJ2-2; TRBD1 aligns across 7 bases. The trim removed 4 bases at V and 4 bases at J, leaving 6 bases unmatched. Germline V lookup: CDR1 SNHLY, CDR2 FYNNEI. The CDR3 runs 15 residues. The CDR3 DNA sequence: TGTGCCAGCAGTGGGACAGGTCGTAGCACCGGGGAGCTGTTTTTT. Protein product: CASSGTGRSTGELFF.

The CDR3: CASSIRNTEAFF. CDR3 DNA: TGTGCCAGTAGTATTAGGAACACTGAAGCTTTCTTT. The chain employs TRBV19 and TRBJ1-1; D unresolved. This CDR3 comprises 12 residues. Germline CDR1 reads LNHDA; CDR2 reads SQIVND (reference sequence). V was shortened by 3 bases and J by 1 base, with 3 bases between the two germline ends.